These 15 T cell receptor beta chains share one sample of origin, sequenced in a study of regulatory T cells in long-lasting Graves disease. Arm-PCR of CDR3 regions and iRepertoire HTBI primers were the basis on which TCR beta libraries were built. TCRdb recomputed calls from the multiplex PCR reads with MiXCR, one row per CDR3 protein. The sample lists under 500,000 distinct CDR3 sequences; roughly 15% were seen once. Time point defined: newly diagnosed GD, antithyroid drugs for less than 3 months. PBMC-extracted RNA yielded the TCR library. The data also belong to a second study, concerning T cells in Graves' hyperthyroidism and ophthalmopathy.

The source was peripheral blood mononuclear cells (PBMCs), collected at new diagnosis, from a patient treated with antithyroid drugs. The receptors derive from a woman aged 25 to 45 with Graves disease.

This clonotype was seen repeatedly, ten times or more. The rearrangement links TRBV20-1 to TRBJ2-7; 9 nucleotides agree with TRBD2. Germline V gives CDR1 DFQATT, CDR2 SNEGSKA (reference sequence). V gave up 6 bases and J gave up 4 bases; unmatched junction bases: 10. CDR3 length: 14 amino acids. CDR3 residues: CSAAPRLAVYEQYF. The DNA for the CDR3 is TGCAGTGCCGCCCCTCGACTAGCGGTTTACGAGCAGTACTTC.

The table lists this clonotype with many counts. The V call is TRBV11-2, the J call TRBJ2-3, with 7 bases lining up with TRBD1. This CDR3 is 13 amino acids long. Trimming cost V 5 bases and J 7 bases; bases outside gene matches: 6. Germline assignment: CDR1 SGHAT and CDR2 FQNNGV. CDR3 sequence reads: CASSPGTDHTQYF. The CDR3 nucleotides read TGTGCCAGCAGCCCAGGGACAGACCATACGCAGTATTTT.

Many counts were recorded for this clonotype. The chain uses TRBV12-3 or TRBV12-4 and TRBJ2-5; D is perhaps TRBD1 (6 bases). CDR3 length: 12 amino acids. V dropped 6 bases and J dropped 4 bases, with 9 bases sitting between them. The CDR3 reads CASSLGAETQYF. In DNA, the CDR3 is TGTGCCAGCAGCTTGGGGGCAGAGACCCAGTACTTC.

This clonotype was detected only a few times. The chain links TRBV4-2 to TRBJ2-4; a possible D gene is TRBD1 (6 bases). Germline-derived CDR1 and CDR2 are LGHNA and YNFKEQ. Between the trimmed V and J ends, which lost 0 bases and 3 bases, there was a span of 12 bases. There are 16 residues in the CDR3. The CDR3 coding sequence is TGTGCCAGCAGCCAAGAGCCAGGGGTATACAAAAACATTCAGTACTTC. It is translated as CASSQEPGVYKNIQYF.

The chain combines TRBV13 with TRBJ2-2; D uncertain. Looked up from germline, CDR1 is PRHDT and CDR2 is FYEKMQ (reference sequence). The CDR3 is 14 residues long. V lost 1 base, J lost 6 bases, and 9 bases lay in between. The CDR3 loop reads CASSLALAAGELFF. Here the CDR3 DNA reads TGTGCCAGCAGCTTAGCCTTGGCGGCCGGGGAGCTGTTTTTT.

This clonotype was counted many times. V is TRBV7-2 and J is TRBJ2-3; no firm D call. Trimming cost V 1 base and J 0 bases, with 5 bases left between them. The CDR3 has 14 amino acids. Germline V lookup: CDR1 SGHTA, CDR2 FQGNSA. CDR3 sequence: CASSLVGSTDTQYF. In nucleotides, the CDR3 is TGTGCCAGCAGCTTAGTCGGAAGCACAGATACGCAGTATTTT.

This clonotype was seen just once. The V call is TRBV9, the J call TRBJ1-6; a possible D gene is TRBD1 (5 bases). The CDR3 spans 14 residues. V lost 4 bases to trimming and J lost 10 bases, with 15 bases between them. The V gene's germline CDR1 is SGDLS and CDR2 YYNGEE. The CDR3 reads CASSLDIKGSPLHF. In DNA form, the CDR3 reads TGTGCCAGCAGCCTGGACATTAAAGGGTCACCCCTCCACTTT.

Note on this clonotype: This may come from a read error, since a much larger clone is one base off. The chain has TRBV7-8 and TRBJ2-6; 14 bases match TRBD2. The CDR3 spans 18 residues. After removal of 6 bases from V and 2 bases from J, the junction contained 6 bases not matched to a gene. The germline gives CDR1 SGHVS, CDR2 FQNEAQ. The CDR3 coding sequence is TGTGCCAGCAGTTCGGGACTAGCGGGAGTGCCTGGGGCCAACGTCCTGACTTTC. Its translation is CASSSGLAGVPGANVLTF.

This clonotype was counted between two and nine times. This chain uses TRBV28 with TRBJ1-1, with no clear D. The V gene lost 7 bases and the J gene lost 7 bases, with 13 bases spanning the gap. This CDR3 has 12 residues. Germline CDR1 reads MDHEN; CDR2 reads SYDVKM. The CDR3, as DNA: TGTGCCAGCACCAAGGGCAGAGGTGAAGCTTTCTTT. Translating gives CASTKGRGEAFF.

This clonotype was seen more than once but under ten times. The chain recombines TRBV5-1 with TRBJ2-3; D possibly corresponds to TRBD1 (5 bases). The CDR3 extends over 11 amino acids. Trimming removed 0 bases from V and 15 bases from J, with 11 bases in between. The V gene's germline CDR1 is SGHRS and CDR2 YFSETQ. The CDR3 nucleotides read TGCGCCAGCAGCTTGGGGGGCCCGCTATATTTT. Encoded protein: CASSLGGPLYF.

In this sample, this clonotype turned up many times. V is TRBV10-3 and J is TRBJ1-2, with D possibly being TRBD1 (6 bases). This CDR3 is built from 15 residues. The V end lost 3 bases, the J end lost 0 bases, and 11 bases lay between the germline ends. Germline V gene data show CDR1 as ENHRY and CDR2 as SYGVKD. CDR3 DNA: TGTGCCATCAGTGATGGGGGGGCCGCTAACTATGGCTACACCTTC. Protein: CAISDGGAANYGYTF.

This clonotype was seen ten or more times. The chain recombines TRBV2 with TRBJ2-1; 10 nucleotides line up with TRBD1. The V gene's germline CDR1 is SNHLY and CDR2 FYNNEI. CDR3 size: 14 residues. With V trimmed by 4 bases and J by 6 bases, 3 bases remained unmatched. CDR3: CASSAGQGFNEQFF. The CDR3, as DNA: TGTGCCAGCAGTGCGGGACAGGGGTTCAATGAGCAGTTCTTC. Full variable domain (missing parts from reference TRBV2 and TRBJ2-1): EPEVTQTPSHQVTQMGQEVILRCVPISNHLYFYWYRQILGQKVEFLVSFYNNEISEKSEIFDDQFSVERPDGSNFTLKIRSTKLEDSAMYFCASSAGQGFNEQFFGPGTRLTVL.

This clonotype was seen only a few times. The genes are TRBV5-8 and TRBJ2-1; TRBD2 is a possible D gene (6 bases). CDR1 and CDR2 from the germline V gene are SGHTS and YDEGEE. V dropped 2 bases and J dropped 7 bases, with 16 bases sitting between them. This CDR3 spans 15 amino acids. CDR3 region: CASSFLGGTRNEQFF. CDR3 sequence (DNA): TGTGCCAGCAGCTTTTTGGGCGGGACGCGGAATGAGCAGTTCTTC.

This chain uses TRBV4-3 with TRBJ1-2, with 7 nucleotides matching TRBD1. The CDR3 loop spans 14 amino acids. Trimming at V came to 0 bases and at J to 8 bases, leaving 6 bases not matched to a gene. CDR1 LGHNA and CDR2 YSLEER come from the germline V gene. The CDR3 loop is CASSQDMRGRGYTF. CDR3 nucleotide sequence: TGCGCCAGCAGCCAAGATATGAGGGGGCGAGGCTACACCTTC.

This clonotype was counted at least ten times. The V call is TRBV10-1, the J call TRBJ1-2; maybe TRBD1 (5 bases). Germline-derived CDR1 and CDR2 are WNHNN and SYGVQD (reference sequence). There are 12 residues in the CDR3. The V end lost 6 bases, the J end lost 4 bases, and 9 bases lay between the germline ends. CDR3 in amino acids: CASSDSAYGYTF. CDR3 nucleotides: TGCGCCAGCAGCGACAGCGCCTATGGCTACACCTTC.